The source of this T cell receptor (beta chain) is a study of prognosis after radiotherapy for stage I lung cancer (dated by TCRdb to about 2021). Looking at the study overall: Between early 2018 and early 2019, 20 or so stage I NSCLC patients were enrolled in Nanjing, China. About 5 patients had oligometastatic NSCLC after their primary tumor was surgically resected, and approximately 13 patients had newly diagnosed primary stage I lung tumors. All patients were considered medically inoperable, owing to comorbidities in roughly 11 and refusal of surgery in over 5. The cohort was made up of some 12 men and roughly six women, with a median age of around 74 years and an age range of roughly 53 to 90 years. Squamous cell carcinoma histology was identified in about 7 patients, and adenocarcinoma histology was identified in more than 10 patients. SBRT was delivered in 3 to 5 fractions with a biologically effective dose of at least 100 Gy, and image-guided IMRT or VMAT was used for delivery. Concurrent therapy was not administered to any patient alongside SBRT. Four of the 19 patients developed distant metastases after SBRT, at a median of approximately 7 months; the other 15 showed no significant progression. Peripheral blood TCR beta repertoires were profiled in stage I NSCLC patients before and after stereotactic body radiotherapy, and the study then linked these repertoires to distant failure. The study sequenced roughly 40 blood samples from 20 or so patients, one before and one after SBRT per patient. Study-wide findings and limitations: Differences in TRBV and TRBJ usage frequencies by metastasis status were reportedly observed in two V genes at baseline and in roughly 9 V and two J genes after SBRT. None of the reported P values were adjusted for multiple comparisons. The study was limited by the small cohort and short follow-up, and independent validation of the study findings is required. Tumor specificity of expanded TCR clones was not determined. A decrease in unique TCR clone counts was observed after SBRT (median approximately 10,000 before versus around 6,900 after; Wilcoxon paired P=0.011). Post-SBRT Shannon entropy and its change from baseline were lower in patients who developed distant metastases; baseline Shannon entropy was not associated with metastases.

This clonotype showed up many times. Its antigen is still unknown. Within one base of it there is no much larger clone, and no base qualities were kept. Two rounds of multiplex PCR were performed to amplify the TCR beta CDR3 region from genomic DNA. In the first PCR round, primers specific to each TRBV and TRBJ gene were used, and the primer sequences were filed in Chinese patent CN105087789A. The second PCR round used universal primers. The Roche High Pure PCR Template Preparation Kit was used to extract genomic DNA from the frozen PBMCs. Paired-end sequencing with 151 bp reads was performed on the libraries using an Illumina HiSeq 3000. For the original study's pipeline: CutAdapt was used to discard raw reads that did not contain the multiplex PCR primer sequences. Using PEAR, the high-quality paired reads were merged into contigs. By aligning each contig to reference sequences, MiXCR assigned the TRB V, D and J gene segments to that contig. CDR3 sequences were clustered by base quality and sequence similarity to remove sequencing errors. Diversity was measured as Shannon entropy normalized by the natural log of productive TCR sequence number. Clonality was defined as one minus Shannon entropy divided by the natural log of the number of unique clonotypes. Progression-free survival cut-offs for repertoire metrics were chosen using the Youden index of ROC curves, with analyses run in R 3.5.3. Using fastp trimming at Q25 and MiXCR clonotype assembly, TCRdb reanalyzed the public sequencing data and kept in-frame beta chains. Identical CDR3 protein sequences are pooled into one entry, listed with their most common genes and DNA. Here the V and J calls rest on TCRdb's processing, not on the authors' analysis. A total of around 15,000 distinct CDR3 sequences appear in this sample, approximately 15% of them only once. The top ten hold more than 35% of the sample.

A history of other malignancies or of prior chemotherapy or radiotherapy was absent in all patients, and node-negative disease was shown on CT and PET/CT in all patients. Around 5.5 milliliters of peripheral venous blood were drawn into EDTA tubes at each of two time points. Ficoll-Paque Plus density-gradient centrifugation was used to isolate PBMCs. Samples were stored at -80°C immediately after collection until analysis. Deletion took 7 bases off V and 7 bases off J, with a span of 23 bases between the germline ends. CDR1 and CDR2 are drawn from the germline V gene: MNHNS, SASEGT. The CDR3 spans 15 residues, from the cysteine through the phenylalanine. Kept here is only the CDR3 DNA, which spans 45 bases and is read in frame from base 1.

This sequence was found in a donor aged 50 or older with non-small cell lung cancer. The rearranged chain carries TRBV6-1 and TRBJ2-7, and possibly TRBD1, on 6 matching bases. Specimen: PBMCs, collected before or after stereotactic body radiation therapy (not recorded which). The CDR3 reads as follows: CASIETGGWGWEQYF. In nucleotide form, the sequence is TGTGCCAGCATAGAGACAGGAGGCTGGGGTTGGGAGCAGTACTTC.